The clone carrying this T cell receptor (beta chain) was observed a few times. Its target is unknown. cDNA reverse transcribed from extracted RNA served as the sequencing template. TCRdb keeps only in-frame clones here, not all; method: immunoSEQ multiplex PCR. In the table there are around 34,000 clones, approximately 60% of which are singletons. CDR3 length: 13 residues. Germline V CDR1 and CDR2: LGHNA, YSLEER. V dropped 0 bases and J dropped 5 bases, with 7 bases sitting between them. The data belong to a study of CD8+ T cells in alopecia areata. Peripheral blood and lesional scalp punch biopsies were taken from alopecia areata patients. From PBMCs, CD4+ and CD8+ T cells were sorted. Study results and caveats: Scalp sample data also include resident alphabeta T cells from normal skin. Lesional tissue from the scalp (especially in alopecia totalis/universalis) showed higher clonality than normal scalp.

The chain has TRBV4-3 and TRBJ1-1; no reliable D call. Sequenced: NKG2D-high CD8+ T cells sorted from blood. This receptor was identified in a human donor with alopecia areata. CDR3 residues: CASSQDYGTEAFF. Written as DNA, the CDR3 is TGCGCCAGCAGCCAAGATTATGGGACTGAAGCTTTCTTT.